This T cell receptor beta chain was identified in a study of blood T cell repertoires in COVID-19. At the level of the study: COVID-19 samples from acute and convalescent phases originated in the United States, Italy and Spain. Sources were T cells, B-cell-depleted T cells, or PBMCs; the material itself was cDNA or gDNA.

The length of the CDR3 is 15 residues. The germline gives CDR1 LNHDA, CDR2 SQIVND (reference sequence). The trim removed 5 bases at V and 4 bases at J, leaving 7 bases unmatched. Authors' processing steps: Amplified reference gene primers provided the basis for estimating nucleated cell counts. Sequenced by immunoSEQ multiplex PCR; TCRdb stores in-frame clones only, minus some. V, J and clone size are those of that table, while D and trimming were read from the DNA. The sample contains 300,000 to 400,000 clones, 91% of which appear only once. What was sequenced was peripheral blood. This sequence originates from a young woman who had recovered from COVID-19. V usage is TRBV19 and J usage is TRBJ1-4, with TRBD1 matching over 7 bases. The CDR3 region has the DNA TGTGCCAGTAGTGCGCAACAGGGGATTAATGAAAAACTGTTTTTT. Translation gives CASSAQQGINEKLFF.